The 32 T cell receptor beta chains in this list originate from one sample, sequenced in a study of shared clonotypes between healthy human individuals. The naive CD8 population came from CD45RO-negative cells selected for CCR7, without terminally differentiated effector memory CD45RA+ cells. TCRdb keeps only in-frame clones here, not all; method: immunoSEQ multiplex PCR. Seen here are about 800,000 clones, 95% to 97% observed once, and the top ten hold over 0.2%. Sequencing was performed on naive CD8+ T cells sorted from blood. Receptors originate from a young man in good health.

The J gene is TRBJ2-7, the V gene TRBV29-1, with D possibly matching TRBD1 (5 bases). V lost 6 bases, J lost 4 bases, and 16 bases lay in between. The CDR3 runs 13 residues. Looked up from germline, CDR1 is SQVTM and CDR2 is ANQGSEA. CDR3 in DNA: TGCAGCGTGGGGCACAGCGTGAATTACGAGCAGTACTTC. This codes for CSVGHSVNYEQYF.

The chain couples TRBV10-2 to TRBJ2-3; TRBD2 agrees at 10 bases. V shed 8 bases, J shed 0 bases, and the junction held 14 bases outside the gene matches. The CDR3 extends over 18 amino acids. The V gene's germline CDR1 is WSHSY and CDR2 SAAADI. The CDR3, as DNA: TGCGCCAGCGCGGGGGGGGCTAGCGGGAGACCAAGCACAGATACGCAGTATTTT. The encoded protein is CASAGGASGRPSTDTQYF.

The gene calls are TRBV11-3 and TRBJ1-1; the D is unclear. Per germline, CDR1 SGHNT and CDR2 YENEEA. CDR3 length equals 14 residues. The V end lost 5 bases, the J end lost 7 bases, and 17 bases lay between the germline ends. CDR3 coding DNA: TGTGCCAGCAGCCCGAGACCGGGAACACATGAAGCTTTCTTT. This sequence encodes CASSPRPGTHEAFF.

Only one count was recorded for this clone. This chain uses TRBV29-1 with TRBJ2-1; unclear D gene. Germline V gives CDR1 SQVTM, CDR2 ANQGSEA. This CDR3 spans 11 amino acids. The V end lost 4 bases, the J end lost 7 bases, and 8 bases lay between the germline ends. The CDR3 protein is CSVVGRNEQFF. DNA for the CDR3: TGCAGCGTTGTAGGGCGTAATGAGCAGTTCTTC.

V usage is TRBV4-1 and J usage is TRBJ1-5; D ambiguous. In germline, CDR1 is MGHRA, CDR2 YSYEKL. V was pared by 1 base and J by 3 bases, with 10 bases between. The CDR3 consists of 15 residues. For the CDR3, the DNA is TGCGCCAGCAGCCAAGTCGGGCGGCTCAATCAGCCCCAGCATTTT. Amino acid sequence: CASSQVGRLNQPQHF.

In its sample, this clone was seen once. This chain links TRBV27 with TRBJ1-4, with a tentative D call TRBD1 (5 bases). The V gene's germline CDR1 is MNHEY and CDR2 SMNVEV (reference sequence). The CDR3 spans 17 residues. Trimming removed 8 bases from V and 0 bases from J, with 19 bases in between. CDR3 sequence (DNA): TGTGCCAGCGGAAGACAGAACCCTATTGCAACTAATGAAAAACTGTTTTTT. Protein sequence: CASGRQNPIATNEKLFF.

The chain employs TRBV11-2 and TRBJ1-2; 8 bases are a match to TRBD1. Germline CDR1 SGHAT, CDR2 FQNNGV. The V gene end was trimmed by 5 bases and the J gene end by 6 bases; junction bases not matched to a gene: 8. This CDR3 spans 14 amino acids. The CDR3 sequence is CASSTTGTGDGYTF. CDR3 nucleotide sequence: TGTGCCAGCAGCACCACCGGGACAGGCGATGGCTACACCTTC.

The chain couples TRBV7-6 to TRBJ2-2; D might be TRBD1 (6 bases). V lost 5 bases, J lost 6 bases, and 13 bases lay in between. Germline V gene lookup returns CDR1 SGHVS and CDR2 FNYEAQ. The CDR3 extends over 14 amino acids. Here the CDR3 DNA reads TGTGCCAGCAGCCCATACAGGGAAGCCGGGGAGCTGTTTTTT. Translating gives CASSPYREAGELFF.

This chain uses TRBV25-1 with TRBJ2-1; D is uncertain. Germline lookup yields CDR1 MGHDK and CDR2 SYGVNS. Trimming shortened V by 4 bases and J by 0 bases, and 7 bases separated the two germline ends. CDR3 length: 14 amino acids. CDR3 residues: CASSGESSYNEQFF. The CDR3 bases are TGTGCCAGCAGTGGAGAGAGCTCCTACAATGAGCAGTTCTTC.

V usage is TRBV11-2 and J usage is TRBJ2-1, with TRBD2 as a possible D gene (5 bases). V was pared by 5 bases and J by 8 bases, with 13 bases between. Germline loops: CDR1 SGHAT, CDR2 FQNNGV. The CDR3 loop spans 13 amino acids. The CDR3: CASSPRPGDEQFF. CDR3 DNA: TGTGCCAGCAGCCCGAGACCCGGGGATGAGCAGTTCTTC.

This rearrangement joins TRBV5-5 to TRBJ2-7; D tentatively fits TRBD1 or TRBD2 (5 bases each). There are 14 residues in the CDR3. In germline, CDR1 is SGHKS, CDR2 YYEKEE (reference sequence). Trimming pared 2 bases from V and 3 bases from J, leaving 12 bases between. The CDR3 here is CASSFAGTDYEQYF. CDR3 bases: TGTGCCAGCAGCTTTGCCGGGACGGACTACGAGCAGTACTTC. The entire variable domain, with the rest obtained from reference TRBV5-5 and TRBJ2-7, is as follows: DAGVTQSPTHLIKTRGQQVTLRCSPISGHKSVSWYQQVLGQGPQFIFQYYEKEERGRGNFPDRFSARQFPNYSSELNVNALLLGDSALYLCASSFAGTDYEQYFGPGTRLTVT.

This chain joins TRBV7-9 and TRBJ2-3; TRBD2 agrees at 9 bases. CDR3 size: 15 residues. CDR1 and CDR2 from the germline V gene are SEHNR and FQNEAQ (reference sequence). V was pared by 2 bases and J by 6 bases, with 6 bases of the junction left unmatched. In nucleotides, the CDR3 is TGTGCCAGCAGCTTAATAGTAGCGGGAGTGGATACGCAGTATTTT. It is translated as CASSLIVAGVDTQYF.

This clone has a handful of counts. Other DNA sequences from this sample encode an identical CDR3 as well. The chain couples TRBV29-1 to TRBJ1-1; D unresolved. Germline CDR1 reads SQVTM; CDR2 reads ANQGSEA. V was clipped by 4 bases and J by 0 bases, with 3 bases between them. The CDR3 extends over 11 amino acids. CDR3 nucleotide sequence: TGCAGCGTTGGGGTGAACACTGAAGCTTTCTTT. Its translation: CSVGVNTEAFF.

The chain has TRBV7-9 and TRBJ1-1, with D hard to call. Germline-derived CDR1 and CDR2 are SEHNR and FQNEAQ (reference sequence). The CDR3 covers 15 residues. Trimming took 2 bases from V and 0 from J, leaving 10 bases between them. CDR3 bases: TGTGCCAGCAGCTTATTAGAGGGCATGAACACTGAAGCTTTCTTT. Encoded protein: CASSLLEGMNTEAFF.

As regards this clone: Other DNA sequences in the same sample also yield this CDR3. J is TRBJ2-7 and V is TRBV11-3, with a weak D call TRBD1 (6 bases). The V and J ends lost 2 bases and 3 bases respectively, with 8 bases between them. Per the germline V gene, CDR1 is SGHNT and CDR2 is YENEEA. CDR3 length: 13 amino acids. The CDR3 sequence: CASSLQGSYEQYF. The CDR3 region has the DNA TGTGCCAGCAGCTTACAGGGGAGCTACGAGCAGTACTTC.

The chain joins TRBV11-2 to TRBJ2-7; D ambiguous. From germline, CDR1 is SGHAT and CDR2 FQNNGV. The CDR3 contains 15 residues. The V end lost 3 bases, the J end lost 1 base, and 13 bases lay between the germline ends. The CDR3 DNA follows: TGTGCCAGCAGCTTTGTCTCACGACTTTCCTACGAGCAGTACTTC. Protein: CASSFVSRLSYEQYF.

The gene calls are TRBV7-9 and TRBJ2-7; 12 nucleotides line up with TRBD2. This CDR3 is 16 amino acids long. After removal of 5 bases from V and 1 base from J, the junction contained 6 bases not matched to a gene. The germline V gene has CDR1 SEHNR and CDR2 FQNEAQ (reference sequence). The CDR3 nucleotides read TGTGCCAGCAGCAGAGAGGGACTAGCGGGTTCCTACGAGCAGTACTTC. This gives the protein CASSREGLAGSYEQYF.

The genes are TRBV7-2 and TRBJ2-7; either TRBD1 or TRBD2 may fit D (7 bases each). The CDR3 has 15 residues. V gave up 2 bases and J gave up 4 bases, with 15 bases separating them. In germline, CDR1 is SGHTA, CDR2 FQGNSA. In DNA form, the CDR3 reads TGTGCCAGCAGCTTACTTCAGGGGGGGGTTTACGAGCAGTACTTC. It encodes CASSLLQGGVYEQYF.

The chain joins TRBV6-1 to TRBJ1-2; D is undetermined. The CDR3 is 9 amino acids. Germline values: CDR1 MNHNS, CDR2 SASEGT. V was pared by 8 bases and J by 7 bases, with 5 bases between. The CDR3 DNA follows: TGTGCCAGCTTAGGTGGCTACACCTTC. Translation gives CASLGGYTF.

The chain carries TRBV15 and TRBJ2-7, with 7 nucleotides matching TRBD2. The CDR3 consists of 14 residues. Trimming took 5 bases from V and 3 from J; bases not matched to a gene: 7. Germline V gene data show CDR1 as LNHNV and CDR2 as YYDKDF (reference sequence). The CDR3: CATSFAGDVYEQYF. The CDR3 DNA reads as TGTGCCACCAGCTTCGCGGGAGACGTCTACGAGCAGTACTTC.

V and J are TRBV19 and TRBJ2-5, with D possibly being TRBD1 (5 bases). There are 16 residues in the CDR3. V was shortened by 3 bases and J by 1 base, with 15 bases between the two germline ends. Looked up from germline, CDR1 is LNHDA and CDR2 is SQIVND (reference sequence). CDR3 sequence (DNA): TGTGCCAGTAGTATCCCGGCAGGGAAAGGCCAAGAGACCCAGTACTTC. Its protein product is CASSIPAGKGQETQYF.

The CDR3 nucleotides read TGTGCCAGCAGCTTAGCGCGTACCCCAGGCTACGAGCAGTACTTC. Encoded protein: CASSLARTPGYEQYF. The chain recombines TRBV7-2 with TRBJ2-7; D uncertain. CDR1 and CDR2 (germline): SGHTA, FQGNSA. CDR3 length: 15 amino acids. Between the trimmed V and J ends, which lost 0 bases and 3 bases, there was a span of 12 bases.

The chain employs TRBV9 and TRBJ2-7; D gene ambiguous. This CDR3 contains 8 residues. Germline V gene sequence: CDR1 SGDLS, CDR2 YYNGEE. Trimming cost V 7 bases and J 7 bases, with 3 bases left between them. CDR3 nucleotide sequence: TGTGCCAGCGAGGAGCAGTACTTC. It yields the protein CASEEQYF.

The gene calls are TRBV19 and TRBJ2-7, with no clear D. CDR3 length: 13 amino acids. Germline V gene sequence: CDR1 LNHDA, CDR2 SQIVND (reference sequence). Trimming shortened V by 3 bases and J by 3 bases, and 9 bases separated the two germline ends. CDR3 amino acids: CASSIYYNYEQYF. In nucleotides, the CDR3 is TGTGCCAGTAGTATCTACTATAACTACGAGCAGTACTTC.

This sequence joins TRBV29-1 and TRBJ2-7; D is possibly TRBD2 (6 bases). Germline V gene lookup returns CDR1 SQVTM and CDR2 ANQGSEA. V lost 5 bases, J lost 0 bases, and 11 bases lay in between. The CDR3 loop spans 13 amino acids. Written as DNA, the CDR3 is TGCAGCGTTTGGGACTCGGGCTCCTACGAGCAGTACTTC. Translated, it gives CSVWDSGSYEQYF.

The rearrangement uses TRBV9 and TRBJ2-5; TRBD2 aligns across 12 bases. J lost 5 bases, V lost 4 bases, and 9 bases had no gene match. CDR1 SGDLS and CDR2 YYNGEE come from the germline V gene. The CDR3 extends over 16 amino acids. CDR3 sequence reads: CASSSLGLAGMETQYF. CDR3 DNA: TGTGCCAGCAGCTCCCTAGGACTAGCGGGAATGGAGACCCAGTACTTC. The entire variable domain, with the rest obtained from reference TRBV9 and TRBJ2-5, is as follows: DSGVTQTPKHLITATGQRVTLRCSPRSGDLSVYWYQQSLDQGLQFLIQYYNGEERAKGNILERFSAQQFPDLHSELNLSSLELGDSALYFCASSSLGLAGMETQYFGPGTRLLVL.

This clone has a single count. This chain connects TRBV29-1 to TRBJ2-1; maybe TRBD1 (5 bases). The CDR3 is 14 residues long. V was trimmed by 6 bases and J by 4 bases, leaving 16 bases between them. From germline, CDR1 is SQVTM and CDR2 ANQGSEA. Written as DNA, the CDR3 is TGCAGCGTGATGGACACCCGTCCTTACAATGAGCAGTTCTTC. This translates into CSVMDTRPYNEQFF.

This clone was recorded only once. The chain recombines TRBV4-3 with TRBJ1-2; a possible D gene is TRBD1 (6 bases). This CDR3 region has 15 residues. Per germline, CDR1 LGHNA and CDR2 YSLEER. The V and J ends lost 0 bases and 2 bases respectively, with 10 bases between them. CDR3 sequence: CASSQDWGGNYGYTF. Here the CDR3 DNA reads TGCGCCAGCAGCCAAGATTGGGGGGGCAACTATGGCTACACCTTC.

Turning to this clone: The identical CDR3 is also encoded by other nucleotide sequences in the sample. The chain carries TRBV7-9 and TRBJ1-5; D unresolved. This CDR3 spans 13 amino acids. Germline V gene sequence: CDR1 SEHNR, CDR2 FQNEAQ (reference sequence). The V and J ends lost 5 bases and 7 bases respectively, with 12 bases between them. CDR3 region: CASSLEGGQPQHF. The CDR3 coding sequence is TGTGCCAGCAGCCTGGAGGGAGGCCAGCCCCAGCATTTT.

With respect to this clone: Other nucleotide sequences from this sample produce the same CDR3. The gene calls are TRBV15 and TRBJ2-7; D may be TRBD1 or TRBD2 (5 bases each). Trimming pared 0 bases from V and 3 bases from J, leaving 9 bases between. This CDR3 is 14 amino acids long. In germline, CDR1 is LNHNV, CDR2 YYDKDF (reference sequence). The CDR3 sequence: CATSRDRGSYEQYF. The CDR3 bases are TGTGCCACCAGCAGAGATCGGGGCAGCTACGAGCAGTACTTC.

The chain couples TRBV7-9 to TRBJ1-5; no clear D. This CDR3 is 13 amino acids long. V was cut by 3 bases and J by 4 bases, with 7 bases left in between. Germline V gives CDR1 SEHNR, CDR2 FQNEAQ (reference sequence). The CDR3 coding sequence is TGTGCCAGCAGCTTGGGCAGAAATCAGCCCCAGCATTTT. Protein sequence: CASSLGRNQPQHF.

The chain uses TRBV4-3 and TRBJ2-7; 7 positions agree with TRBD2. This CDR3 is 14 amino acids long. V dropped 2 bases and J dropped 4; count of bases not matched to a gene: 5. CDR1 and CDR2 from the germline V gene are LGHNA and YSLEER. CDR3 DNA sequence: TGCGCCAGCAGCCAAACCGGGACTACTTACGAGCAGTACTTC. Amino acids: CASSQTGTTYEQYF.